Listed here is a single T cell receptor (beta chain). Its antigen is not identified. The data were taken from a study of cytomegalovirus exposure and HLA in healthy donors. General observations from the study: The authors enumerated some 160 TCR beta chains as linked to cytomegalovirus. Testing in vitro showed three CMV-associated chains specific for CMV antigens. Many donors shared some public TCRs, even though most TCR sequences were rare.

Sequencing used immunoSEQ multiplex PCR; TCRdb keeps in-frame clones, though not all of them. The sample has approximately 230,000 clones, roughly 84% seen once. Germline V gene lookup returns CDR1 SNHLY and CDR2 FYNNEI. V lost 8 bases and J 8 bases, leaving 13 bases between the germline ends. The CDR3 is 12 amino acids. This receptor was obtained from a man between 18 and 35 years old in good health and CMV-seropositive. This sequence joins TRBV2 and TRBJ2-1, with D uncertain. The sequenced material came from PBMCs. The CDR3 bases are TGTGCCAGCCGTTCCGCCTCGTATGAGCAGTTCTTC. It codes for CASRSASYEQFF.